This T cell receptor beta chain was observed in a study of blood T cell repertoires in COVID-19. Clones were read by immunoSEQ multiplex PCR, and TCRdb kept only the in-frame ones, dropping some. Found here are around 72,000 clones, more than 80% of them singletons; the top ten hold 20%. The CDR3 covers 14 residues. Germline V gene data show CDR1 as MNHEY and CDR2 as SVGAGI. Trimming cost V 0 bases and J 14 bases, with 14 bases left between them. The sequenced sample was peripheral blood. This chain connects TRBV6-5 to TRBJ1-6; TRBD1 might be the D (5 bases). The receptor was isolated from a woman in her 70s with acute or convalescent COVID-19. CDR3 region: CASSYSPGLPTLHF. CDR3 DNA sequence: TGTGCCAGCAGTTACTCGCCGGGACTCCCAACCCTCCACTTT.